The 19 T cell receptor beta chains reported below all come from one sample, sequenced in a study of blood T cell repertoires in COVID-19. This table comes from immunoSEQ multiplex PCR, and its TCRdb copy is limited to in-frame clones, with some not included. The table records some 170,000 clones, around 90% of them present only once. What was sequenced was peripheral blood. Receptor source: a man aged 55 to 70 with active or convalescent COVID-19.

This clone was recorded a few times. The CDR3 DNA reads as TGTGCCAGCAGCGATGGGACTAGCGGGGGGGCGATGTACAATGAGCAGTTCTTC. This translates into CASSDGTSGGAMYNEQFF. This chain connects TRBV7-2 to TRBJ2-1; 16 bases are shared with TRBD2. The V segment lost 5 bases and the J segment 4 bases; nucleotides outside the gene matches: 8. CDR1 SGHTA and CDR2 FQGNSA come from the germline V gene. The CDR3 loop spans 18 amino acids.

The J gene is TRBJ1-5, the V gene TRBV18, with unresolved D. Per germline, CDR1 KGHSH and CDR2 LQKENI. The V end lost 1 base, the J end lost 2 bases, and 6 bases lay between the germline ends. This CDR3 comprises 14 residues. CDR3: CASSPLRGNQPQHF. The CDR3 coding sequence is TGTGCCAGCTCACCACTTCGGGGCAATCAGCCCCAGCATTTT.

The rearrangement links TRBV2 to TRBJ2-1; tentatively, D is TRBD2 (7 bases). The germline V and J ends were trimmed by 6 bases and 7 bases, with 22 bases remaining between them. The V gene's germline CDR1 is SNHLY and CDR2 FYNNEI. This CDR3 is 16 amino acids long. DNA of the CDR3: TGTGCCAGCAGGCCGTTTGGGGGGGCAACCCCTAATGAGCAGTTCTTC. This gives the protein CASRPFGGATPNEQFF.

The chain employs TRBV7-2 and TRBJ1-6; D unclear. Trimming cost V 1 base and J 10 bases, with 14 bases left between them. CDR3 length equals 15 residues. Germline V CDR1 and CDR2: SGHTA, FQGNSA. The CDR3 DNA reads as TGTGCCAGCAGCTTAGGGGCGACCTCCAACTCACCCCTCCACTTT. Its protein is CASSLGATSNSPLHF. Based on the CDR3 plus reference TRBV7-2 and TRBJ1-6, the full variable domain is GAGVSQSPSNKVTEKGKDVELRCDPISGHTALYWYRQSLGQGLEFLIYFQGNSAPDKSGLPSDRFSAERTGGSVSTLTIQRTQQEDSAVYLCASSLGATSNSPLHFGNGTRLTVT.

Here the CDR3 reads CASSQGSSAGRETQYF. DNA for the CDR3: TGCGCCAGCAGCCAAGGTTCCTCGGCAGGGCGAGAGACCCAGTACTTC. This rearrangement joins TRBV4-1 to TRBJ2-5, with D tentatively TRBD1 (5 bases). The V gene's germline CDR1 is MGHRA and CDR2 YSYEKL. V shed 1 base and J shed 4 bases, with 16 bases lying between them. The CDR3 has 16 residues.

The chain is built from TRBV4-1 and TRBJ2-7; 8 bases agree with TRBD1. Germline CDR1 reads MGHRA; CDR2 reads YSYEKL. J was trimmed by 5 bases and V by 3 bases; bases with no gene match: 12. The CDR3 loop spans 16 amino acids. CDR3 sequence: CASSQLGTGLTHEQYF. CDR3 coding DNA: TGCGCCAGCAGCCAGCTCGGGACAGGTTTAACTCACGAGCAGTACTTC.

The chain combines TRBV11-3 with TRBJ2-7; a weak D match, TRBD1 (6 bases). The CDR3 has 14 amino acids. Between the trimmed V and J ends, which lost 0 bases and 5 bases, there was a span of 11 bases. The germline gives CDR1 SGHNT, CDR2 YENEEA. Here the CDR3 DNA reads TGTGCCAGCAGCTTAGATCGGGACAACCACGAGCAGTACTTC. Protein sequence: CASSLDRDNHEQYF.

The J gene is TRBJ1-4, the V gene TRBV6-5, with 8 bases fitting TRBD1. The CDR3 has 14 residues. With V trimmed by 7 bases and J by 8 bases, 9 bases remained unmatched. Germline lookup yields CDR1 MNHEY and CDR2 SVGAGI. The CDR3 loop reads CASKSRGLGEKLFF. The CDR3 coding sequence is TGTGCCAGCAAATCCAGGGGGCTAGGCGAAAAACTGTTTTTT.

The chain joins TRBV3-1 (or the pseudogene TRBV3-2) to TRBJ1-3; D is uncertain. Trimming removed 4 bases at V and 0 bases at J, with 4 bases between. The V gene's germline CDR1 is LGHDT and CDR2 YNNKEL (reference sequence). CDR3 length equals 13 residues. The CDR3 coding sequence is TGTGCCAGCAGCCCGTACTCTGGAAACACCATATATTTT. Translation gives CASSPYSGNTIYF.

The CDR3 region is CASSLVAGTAVYGYTF. The CDR3 DNA sequence: TGTGCCAGCAGCTTAGTGGCAGGGACAGCCGTATATGGCTACACCTTC. The rearrangement uses TRBV7-2 and TRBJ1-2; 7 bases line up with TRBD1. From germline, CDR1 is SGHTA and CDR2 FQGNSA. The V and J ends lost 1 base and 5 bases, in that order; junction bases with no gene match: 10. The CDR3 has 16 residues.

This chain connects TRBV21-1 to TRBJ2-6; no check of the table's D call, TRBD1, against the DNA was made. TRBV21-1 is a recognized pseudogene. The CDR3 consists of 18 residues. The CDR3 region has the DNA TGTGCCAGCAGCGGCCACAGGGGGCCTAACTCTGGGGCCAACGTCCTGACTTTC. It specifies CASSGHRGPNSGANVLTF.

The chain employs TRBV30 and TRBJ1-1; D not resolved. Trimming pared 2 bases from V and 1 base from J, leaving 8 bases between. CDR3 length: 13 amino acids. Germline CDR1 GTSNPN, CDR2 SVGIG (reference sequence). The CDR3 loop reads CAWSRQANTEAFF. The CDR3 coding sequence is TGTGCCTGGAGTCGGCAGGCGAACACTGAAGCTTTCTTT.

The V and J genes are TRBV9 and TRBJ2-2, with D possibly matching TRBD1 (7 bases). CDR3 length: 15 residues. Trimming removed 5 bases at V and 5 bases at J, with 16 bases between. The germline gives CDR1 SGDLS, CDR2 YYNGEE. The CDR3 nucleotides read TGTGCCAGCAGTCTATACAGGGGAGGTACCGGGGAGCTGTTTTTT. Its protein is CASSLYRGGTGELFF.

This chain uses TRBV20-1 with TRBJ1-3, with D unclear. Germline values: CDR1 DFQATT, CDR2 SNEGSKA (reference sequence). The CDR3 contains 11 residues. The V and J ends lost 6 bases and 2 bases respectively, with 5 bases between them. The DNA of the CDR3 is TGCAGTGCGCAGACTGGAAACACCATATATTTT. It specifies CSAQTGNTIYF.

The V call is TRBV18, the J call TRBJ2-3; possibly TRBD1 for D (6 bases). CDR1 and CDR2 (germline): KGHSH, LQKENI. With 4 bases removed from V and 11 bases from J, the gap between germline ends came to 13 bases. The CDR3 is 12 amino acids. CDR3 DNA: TGTGCCAGCTCACTCGACAGGTCACGGCAGTATTTT. Its translation is CASSLDRSRQYF.

This clone was counted a single time. This chain uses TRBV5-1 with TRBJ2-2; D remains unclear. CDR3 length: 14 amino acids. Germline V CDR1 and CDR2: SGHRS, YFSETQ. V lost 1 base to trimming and J lost 1 base, with 5 bases between them. CDR3 DNA sequence: TGCGCCAGCAGCTTGTTCAGGAACACCGGGGAGCTGTTTTTT. Its translation: CASSLFRNTGELFF.

V usage is TRBV27 and J usage is TRBJ2-7, with TRBD2 matching 10 bases. V lost 4 bases and J lost 3; bases outside the gene matches: 18. This CDR3 is 19 amino acids long. The V gene's germline CDR1 is MNHEY and CDR2 SMNVEV (reference sequence). CDR3 DNA: TGTGCCAGCAGTTACTACGGAGCGGGAGGGCCAGTTCGCCTCTACGAGCAGTACTTC. Translating it yields CASSYYGAGGPVRLYEQYF.

The CDR3: CASSLAPLAGSDTQYF. As DNA, the CDR3 is TGTGCCAGCAGCTTAGCCCCCCTAGCGGGGTCAGATACGCAGTATTTT. J is TRBJ2-3 and V is TRBV7-2, with 9 bases aligning to TRBD2. The CDR3 sequence is 16 residues long. Germline CDR1 is SGHTA and CDR2 is FQGNSA. After removal of 0 bases from V and 4 bases from J, the junction contained 5 bases not matched to a gene.

The chain uses TRBV6-5 and TRBJ1-2; 9 positions agree with TRBD1. Germline CDR1 is MNHEY and CDR2 is SVGAGI. The CDR3 has 14 residues. The V segment lost 5 bases and the J segment 3 bases; nucleotides outside the gene matches: 4. The CDR3 coding sequence is TGTGCCAGCAGTCAAACAGGGGGCTACTATGGCTACACCTTC. Translation gives CASSQTGGYYGYTF.